This T cell receptor (beta chain) stems from a study of shared clonotypes between healthy human individuals. Study results and caveats: Enrolling few donors narrowed the genetic and exposure-history diversity that was represented. Clonotype sharing levels among donors were expected to vary with sequencing depth. The study found lower generation probabilities in non-shared clonotypes than in those shared by all four donors.

Of note for this clone: Its antigen is unknown.

Donors were healthy HIV-negative adults without recently reported acute infections or vaccinations. Clones were sequenced by immunoSEQ multiplex PCR, and TCRdb holds only the in-frame ones, with some missing. The sample lists some 1.5 million clones, around 98% occurring once. V gave up 6 bases and J gave up 9 bases; unmatched junction bases: 10. The CDR3 has 13 residues. Germline V lookup: CDR1 SGHRS, CDR2 YFSETQ. Sequences were obtained from naive CD4+ T cells sorted from blood. Subset indicated: CD45RA+ positively selected. The rearrangement links TRBV5-1 to TRBJ1-2; 8 nucleotides agree with TRBD1. This receptor was obtained from a man aged 25-45 years in good health. CDR3: CASTSGDRRSYTF. The CDR3 DNA reads TGCGCCAGCACCTCCGGGGACAGGAGAAGCTACACCTTC. The full variable domain, its missing parts supplied by reference TRBV5-1 and TRBJ1-2, is KAGVTQTPRYLIKTRGQQVTLSCSPISGHRSVSWYQQTPGQGLQFLFEYFSETQRNKGNFPGRFSGRQFSNSRSEMNVSTLELGDSALYLCASTSGDRRSYTFGSGTRLTVV.